This T cell receptor (beta chain) was captured in a study of T-cell reconstitution after alpha-beta-depleted transplantation in children. The study, taken as a whole, reports: Several patients had high TCRbeta diversity at day 60; it came from surviving recipient T cells and thymic progenitors. Reportedly, roughly two months post-transplant, alpha-beta T cells arose from several hundred expanded graft clones. It was newly produced T cells that mostly accounted for T-cell counts and diversity one year after transplant.

TCRbeta library preparation incorporated unique molecular identifiers. TCRdb re-derived calls from the PCR reads in MiXCR, one entry per CDR3 protein. This table has about 200,000 distinct CDR3 sequences, approximately 7% appearing once. On this clonotype: Antigen: not known.

This specimen was PBMCs, taken before TCRalphabeta/CD19-depleted stem cell transplant. This clonotype was sampled from a boy younger than 10 with acute lymphoblastic leukemia, due to receive a stem cell transplant.

The CDR3 DNA reads as TGTGCCAGCAGCCCCTTAACCGGGGAGCTGTTTTTT. This sequence encodes CASSPLTGELFF. The chain combines TRBV3-1 with TRBJ2-2; D gene uncertain. The CDR3 runs to 12 residues. In germline, CDR1 is LGHDT, CDR2 YNNKEL (reference sequence). Trimming cost V 4 bases and J 5 bases, with 5 bases left between them.